This T cell receptor beta chain was sequenced during a study of CD8 T cells in Susac syndrome. In the study overall: There were five or six sequenced Susac syndrome patients with active disease and about 8 in remission. Findings of the study overall: Clonal expansion was missing from Susac syndrome CD4+ T cell repertoires.

Trimming removed 1 base from V and 6 bases from J; junction bases left unmatched: 4. Germline V lookup: CDR1 SGHRS, CDR2 YFSETQ. The CDR3 is 13 residues long. The authors reverse transcribed roughly 0.5 to 1 ug RNA with random hexamers. TCRdb re-called the immunoSEQ multiplex PCR reads with MiXCR, one entry per CDR3 protein. The sample contains 120,000 to 150,000 distinct CDR3 sequences, 90% to 96% of which appear only once. A note on this clonotype: Its antigen is still unknown.

This chain links TRBV5-1 with TRBJ2-7; 7 bases align to TRBD1. This sequence was found in a human donor with Susac syndrome. Sequencing was done on a sample of CD4+ T cells from PBMCs. CDR3 amino acids: CASSLSGQFEQYF. The CDR3 DNA reads as TGCGCCAGCAGCTTGTCGGGACAGTTCGAGCAGTACTTC.